By share, the clone carrying this T cell receptor (beta chain) counts as medium-sized. The data belong to a study of T cells after yellow fever vaccination. In the study overall: For low cell numbers, libraries were made with SMART-Seq v4 Ultra Low Input.

Template-switching 5'RACE yielded the TCR cDNA; a universal primer site and UMIs were added in the process. TCRdb ran MiXCR on the 5' RACE reads and lists one entry per CDR3 protein. Of tens of thousands of distinct CDR3 sequences listed, 8% to 11% are singletons. Study observations and caveats: Detected again after the booster were most primary-vaccination clones, at approximately 95% CD4 and 88% CD8.

The CDR3 sequence is 16 residues long. The germline V gene encodes CDR1 SGHRS and CDR2 YFSETQ. Trimming left V 0 bases short and J 1 base short, with 12 bases between. The receptor was isolated from a man between 18 and 29 years old who received the YFV17D yellow fever vaccine. This chain uses TRBV5-1 with TRBJ2-3, with a tentative D call TRBD2 (6 bases). The sample was PBMCs, either bulk or a sorted T-cell subset (CD4+, CD8+, memory, or dextramer-sorted; not recorded which), taken about 2 weeks after the first yellow fever vaccination. DNA of the CDR3: TGCGCCAGCAGCTTGGCCCTGGGCGGGGGCACAGATACGCAGTATTTT. Translation: CASSLALGGGTDTQYF.